This TCR beta chain was recovered during a study of T cell responses to AZD1222 COVID-19 vaccine. Study overall: Whether given at about 4 or about 12 weeks, second doses were pooled. Findings of the study overall: At baseline, just a handful of AZD1222 recipients tested seropositive. Spike-specific TCR breadth and depth grew following two AZD1222 doses. Females outnumbered males among donors, who were mostly white British; clonal diversity was possibly underestimated.

As to this clone: Antigen: not known.

CDR3 length: 15 residues. Germline V lookup: CDR1 LNHDA, CDR2 SQIVND (reference sequence). V was pared by 1 base and J by 5 bases, with 12 bases between. Generated by immunoSEQ multiplex PCR, the TCRdb table keeps only in-frame clones and is missing some. The sample has about 150,000 clones, roughly 88% seen once. The genes are TRBV19 and TRBJ1-5; unclear D gene. The receptor comes from an adult in good health. The material sequenced was peripheral blood, taken on day 0 of AZD1222 vaccination. The CDR3 spells CASSIGLRGDQPQHF. The CDR3 DNA reads TGTGCCAGTAGTATAGGTCTCCGGGGAGATCAGCCCCAGCATTTT.